This TCR beta chain was identified during a study of T cell responses to AZD1222 COVID-19 vaccine. Here immunoSEQ multiplex PCR was the method, and the copy in TCRdb shows in-frame clones only, minus some. Of 75,000 to 100,000 clones in the sample, roughly nine tenths were seen once. Per germline, CDR1 MDHEN and CDR2 SYDVKM. The CDR3 length is 15 residues. V lost 3 bases, J lost 5 bases, and 4 bases stayed unmatched. As regards this clone: The antigen is undetermined.

Findings and caveats of the study: Breadth and depth of Spike-specific TCRs rose after two AZD1222 doses. Among AZD1222 vaccinees, only six were seropositive at baseline.

The TCR comes from an adult in good health. J is TRBJ1-4 and V is TRBV28; TRBD1 aligns across 9 bases. Sequenced material: peripheral blood, taken on day 0 of AZD1222 vaccination. CDR3 coding DNA: TGTGCCAGCAGTTTCCCGGACAGGGGAAATGAAAAACTGTTTTTT. Its protein is CASSFPDRGNEKLFF.